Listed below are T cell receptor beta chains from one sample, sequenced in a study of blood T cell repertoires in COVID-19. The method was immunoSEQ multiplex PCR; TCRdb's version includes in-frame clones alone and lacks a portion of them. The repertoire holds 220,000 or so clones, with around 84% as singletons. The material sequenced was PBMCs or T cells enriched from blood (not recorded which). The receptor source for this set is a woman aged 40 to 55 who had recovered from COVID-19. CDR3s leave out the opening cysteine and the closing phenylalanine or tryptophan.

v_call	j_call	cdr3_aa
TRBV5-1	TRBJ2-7	ASSSPQTDREEQY
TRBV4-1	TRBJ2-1	ASSQVVSGSSYNEQF
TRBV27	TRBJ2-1	ASSLLTGGPNEQF
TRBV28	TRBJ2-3	ASGTSGRMGQDTQY
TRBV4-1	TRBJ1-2	ASSRTGGGYT
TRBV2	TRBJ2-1	ASSEGFVTRGGNEQF
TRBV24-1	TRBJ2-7	ATSPSGSLYEQY
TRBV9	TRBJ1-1	ASSAGGITEAF
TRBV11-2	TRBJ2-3	ASSLRLAATDTQY
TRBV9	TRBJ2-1	ASSEGQRHEQF
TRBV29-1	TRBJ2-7	SVYSGPYEQY
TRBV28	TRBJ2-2	ASSDLTGALAVPSGELF
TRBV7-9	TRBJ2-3	AKPGLAGTDTQY
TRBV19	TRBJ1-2	ASSRGALGYT
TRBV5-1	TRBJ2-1	ASSHTSVNEQF
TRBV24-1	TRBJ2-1	ATMPRGSYNEQF
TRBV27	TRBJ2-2	ASSLTSGTNTGELF
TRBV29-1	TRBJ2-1	SARAGGSYNEQF
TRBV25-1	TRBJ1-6	ASSGTGGGSPLH
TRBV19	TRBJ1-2	ASTPGLYGYT
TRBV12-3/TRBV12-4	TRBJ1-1	ASADRGNTEAF
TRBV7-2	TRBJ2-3	ASSLFAGGPPTDTQY
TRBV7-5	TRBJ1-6	ARRLGQGNSPLH
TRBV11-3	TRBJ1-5	ASSSGQPNQPQH
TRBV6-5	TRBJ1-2	ASAGFDYGYT
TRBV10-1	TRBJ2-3	ASSADRGRDTQY
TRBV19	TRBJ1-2	ASSLTAGANYGYT
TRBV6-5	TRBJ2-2	ASSYRAGATGELF
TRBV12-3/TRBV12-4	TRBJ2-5	ASKDSQETQY
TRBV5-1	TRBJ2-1	ASSDETAYNEQF
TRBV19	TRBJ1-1	ASSIPTGPHTEAF
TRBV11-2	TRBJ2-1	ASSRGLAGFGEQF
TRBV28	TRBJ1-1	ATGGFLEAF
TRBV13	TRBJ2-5	ASSPDRGPQETQY
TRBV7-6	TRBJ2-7	ASSLAGRGYEQY
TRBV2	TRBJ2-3	ASSVAGDLTDTQY
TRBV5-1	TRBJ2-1	ASSLGQTYNEQF
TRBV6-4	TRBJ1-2	ASSDSDTGGYT
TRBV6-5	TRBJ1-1	ATLSYADRGEAF
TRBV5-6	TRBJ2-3	ASSNTGGTDTQY
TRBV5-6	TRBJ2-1	ASSIETGWGEQF
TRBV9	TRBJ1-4	ASSQSQGGFEKLF
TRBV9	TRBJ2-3	ASSDSSGGDTQY
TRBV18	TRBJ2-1	ASSPGTSGPGEQF
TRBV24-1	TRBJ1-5	ATSDNARASDQPQH
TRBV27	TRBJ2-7	ASSPTGWGQEQY
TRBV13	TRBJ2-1	ASSLGLVSGPRNEQF
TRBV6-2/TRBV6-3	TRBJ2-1	ASSPGLLEQF
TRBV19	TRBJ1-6	ASSEGAENSPLH
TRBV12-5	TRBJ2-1	ASGLVVTGYTSYNEQF
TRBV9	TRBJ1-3	ASGELPGGNTIY
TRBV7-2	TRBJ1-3	ASSPPGGQGFSGNTIY
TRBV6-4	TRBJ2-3	ASRESGRGLPDTQY
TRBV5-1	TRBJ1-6	ASSLLSGTGGLSGSPLH
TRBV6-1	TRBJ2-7	ASSEGLAGSYEQY
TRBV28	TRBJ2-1	ASSLGTSGPYNEQF
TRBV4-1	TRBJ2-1	AKSSSGDNEQF